The 31 T cell receptor beta chains given below trace back to one sample, sequenced in a study of shared clonotypes between healthy human individuals. TCRdb keeps only in-frame clones here, not all; method: immunoSEQ multiplex PCR. The sample contains fewer than 700,000 clones, around 77% of which appear only once. Sample: PBMCs. The receptors stem from a woman aged 40 to 50 in good health. Some clones in this sample may be carry-over from other donors' samples.

Regarding this clone: A far bigger clonotype differs at one base, so this is likely a read error. This same CDR3 is encoded by further DNA sequences in the sample. The genes are TRBV30 and TRBJ1-1; D not certain. This CDR3 has 13 amino acids. The germline V gene encodes CDR1 GTSNPN and CDR2 SVGIG (reference sequence). The CDR3 loop is CASRHPQNTEAFF. The CDR3 DNA reads as TGTGCCTCAAGACACCCCCAGAACACAGAAGCTTTCTTT.

The genes are TRBV28 and TRBJ2-7; no reliable D call. Trimming removed 3 bases at V and 6 bases at J, with 6 bases between. Germline assignment: CDR1 MDHEN and CDR2 SYDVKM. The CDR3 has 11 amino acids. DNA for the CDR3: TGTGCCAGCAGTTTGGGTAGCGAGCAGTACTTC. This encodes CASSLGSEQYF.

The chain links TRBV19 to TRBJ1-1; TRBD1 matches at 9 bases. The trim removed 4 bases at V and 11 bases at J, leaving 11 bases unmatched. CDR3 length: 14 residues. Germline V gene sequence: CDR1 LNHDA, CDR2 SQIVND (reference sequence). The CDR3 loop reads CASSTVTTGGEAFF. The CDR3 DNA sequence: TGTGCCAGTAGTACCGTCACGACAGGGGGAGAGGCTTTCTTT.

This CDR3 reads CASSGLAGANEQFF. CDR3 nucleotide sequence: TGTGCCAGCAGTGGCCTAGCGGGAGCTAATGAGCAGTTCTTC. The chain couples TRBV6-1 to TRBJ2-1; 10 bases are shared with TRBD2. Germline CDR1 MNHNS, CDR2 SASEGT. The CDR3 runs to 14 residues. V was clipped by 4 bases and J by 7 bases; unmatched bases: 4.

The chain joins TRBV4-3 to TRBJ2-1; D perhaps matches TRBD2 (6 bases). The germline V and J ends were trimmed by 1 base and 2 bases, with 15 bases remaining between them. The V gene's germline CDR1 is LGHNA and CDR2 YSLEER. There are 17 residues in the CDR3. CDR3 protein: CASSQVYREYPYNEQFF. Written as DNA, the CDR3 is TGCGCCAGCAGCCAAGTTTACCGGGAGTACCCCTACAATGAGCAGTTCTTC.

This clone came up a few times. This chain connects TRBV10-2 to TRBJ2-1; TRBD1 agrees at 10 bases. Germline CDR1 WSHSY, CDR2 SAAADI. This CDR3 has 18 residues. V shed 7 bases, J shed 2 bases, and the junction held 14 bases outside the gene matches. CDR3 region: CASTAGTGARTPYNEQFF. CDR3 bases: TGCGCCAGCACCGCCGGGACAGGGGCTCGTACGCCCTACAATGAGCAGTTCTTC.

A word on this clone: This same CDR3 is encoded by further DNA sequences in the sample. CDR3 region: CAWTMGGTGELFF. CDR3 sequence (DNA): TGTGCCTGGACCATGGGGGGCACCGGGGAGCTGTTTTTT. The J gene is TRBJ2-2, the V gene TRBV30, with D possibly TRBD2 on 6 matching bases. The germline CDR1 and CDR2 sequences are GTSNPN and SVGIG (reference sequence). Trimming cost V 4 bases and J 4 bases, with 10 bases left between them. This CDR3 contains 13 residues. The full variable domain, completed using reference TRBV30 and TRBJ2-2, is SQTIHQWPATLVQPVGSPLSLECTVEGTSNPNLYWYRQAAGRGLQLLFYSVGIGQISSEVPQNLSASRPQDRQFILSSKKLLLSDSGFYLCAWTMGGTGELFFGEGSRLTVL.

V is TRBV18 and J is TRBJ2-2, with D hard to call. The germline CDR1 and CDR2 sequences are KGHSH and LQKENI. The CDR3 is made up of 15 amino acids. Trimming pared 5 bases from V and 3 bases from J, leaving 13 bases between. The CDR3 bases are TGTGCCAGCTCAAACAAGCCCATCCACACCGGGGAGCTGTTTTTT. Amino acid sequence: CASSNKPIHTGELFF.

The CDR3 coding sequence is TGTGCCTGGAGTCCTACCGATAACTATGGCTACACCTTC. It encodes CAWSPTDNYGYTF. This sequence joins TRBV30 and TRBJ1-2; the D is unclear. This CDR3 contains 13 residues. The V gene lost 2 bases and the J gene lost 1 base, with 8 bases spanning the gap. Germline CDR1 reads GTSNPN; CDR2 reads SVGIG (reference sequence).

V is TRBV10-3 and J is TRBJ2-7; no reliable D call. The CDR3 is 15 amino acids. Germline V CDR1 and CDR2: ENHRY, SYGVKD. Trimming cost V 2 bases and J 0 bases, with 11 bases left between them. The CDR3 is CAISETDSSSYEQYF. CDR3 DNA: TGTGCCATCAGTGAGACTGACTCGAGCTCCTACGAGCAGTACTTC.

The chain employs TRBV7-3 and TRBJ2-2; 10 bases agree with TRBD2. Trimming removed 5 bases from V and 6 bases from J; junction bases left unmatched: 6. The CDR3 runs to 15 residues. CDR1 and CDR2 from the germline V gene are SGHTA and FQGTGA. The CDR3 sequence is CASSAASGRPGELFF. CDR3 bases: TGTGCCAGCAGCGCTGCTAGCGGGAGACCCGGGGAGCTGTTTTTT.

The chain joins TRBV7-3 to TRBJ2-1, with 13 bases lining up with TRBD2. After removal of 5 bases from V and 9 bases from J, the junction contained 7 bases not matched to a gene. From germline, CDR1 is SGHTA and CDR2 FQGTGA. CDR3 length: 15 residues. The CDR3 loop is CASSRTSGSLSEQFF. The DNA for the CDR3 is TGTGCCAGCAGCAGGACTAGCGGGAGCTTGAGTGAGCAGTTCTTC.

CDR3: CAISEDRGIEKLFF. As DNA, the CDR3 is TGTGCCATCAGTGAGGACAGGGGTATTGAAAAACTGTTTTTT. The V gene is TRBV10-3, the J gene TRBJ1-4; 8 bases are a match to TRBD1. Germline V gene lookup returns CDR1 ENHRY and CDR2 SYGVKD. Trimming cost V 2 bases and J 7 bases; bases outside gene matches: 3. There are 14 residues in the CDR3.

The rearrangement links TRBV7-2 to TRBJ1-1; TRBD1 agrees at 9 bases. The CDR3 runs to 16 residues. The junction had 10 bases not matched to a gene; V was cut back by 5 bases and J by 3 bases. Germline lookup yields CDR1 SGHTA and CDR2 FQGNSA. The CDR3 loop reads CASSGGTGIWDTEAFF. CDR3 nucleotides: TGTGCCAGCAGCGGGGGGACAGGGATATGGGACACTGAAGCTTTCTTT.

The rearrangement joins TRBV7-3 to TRBJ2-2; 14 nucleotides align to TRBD2. With 5 bases clipped from V and 4 bases from J, the junction kept 6 bases outside the gene matches. Looked up from germline, CDR1 is SGHTA and CDR2 is FQGTGA. The CDR3 runs to 17 residues. The CDR3 loop is CASSKTSGRALTGELFF. The DNA of the CDR3 is TGTGCCAGCAGCAAGACTAGCGGGAGGGCCCTCACCGGGGAGCTGTTTTTT.

The chain joins TRBV28 to TRBJ1-1, with 7 bases lining up with TRBD1. CDR1 and CDR2 from the germline V gene are MDHEN and SYDVKM. V shed 3 bases, J shed 1 base, and the junction held 5 bases outside the gene matches. The CDR3 consists of 15 residues. CDR3 amino acids: CASSFRWTGNTEAFF. CDR3 bases: TGTGCCAGCAGTTTTAGATGGACAGGGAACACTGAAGCTTTCTTT.

CDR3 loop: CASSSPGQGWTEAFF. Written as DNA, the CDR3 is TGTGCCAGCAGCTCCCCGGGACAGGGATGGACTGAAGCTTTCTTT. The chain links TRBV5-6 to TRBJ1-1; TRBD1 matches 9 bases. The CDR3 runs to 15 residues. V gave up 3 bases and J gave up 5 bases; unmatched junction bases: 8. Germline lookup yields CDR1 SGHDT and CDR2 YYEEEE.

The chain links TRBV4-1 to TRBJ2-3; 9 bases match TRBD2. Germline CDR1 MGHRA, CDR2 YSYEKL. V trimming: 1 base; J trimming: 4 bases; junction bases outside the gene matches: 9. The CDR3 loop spans 17 amino acids. CDR3 amino acids: CASSQGGLAGIADTQYF. In nucleotides, the CDR3 is TGCGCCAGCAGCCAAGGTGGGCTAGCGGGGATTGCAGATACGCAGTATTTT.

CDR3 nucleotides: TGTGCCAGCAGTTACCGGACAGGGGGTGGGACTGAAGCTTTCTTT. Translated: CASSYRTGGGTEAFF. The chain carries TRBV6-6 and TRBJ1-1; 10 nucleotides line up with TRBD1. CDR3 size: 15 residues. V lost 2 bases to trimming and J lost 5 bases; unmatched junction nucleotides: 5. From germline, CDR1 is MNHNY and CDR2 SVGAGI (reference sequence).

Details on this clone: A much larger clone is a single base away; this may be a read error. Other DNA sequences in this specimen translate into the identical CDR3. V and J are TRBV7-9 and TRBJ1-5; possible D gene TRBD1, 5 bases. Germline CDR1 is SEHNR and CDR2 is FQNEAQ (reference sequence). Trimming took off 5 bases at V and 3 bases at J, with 11 bases between the two ends. The CDR3 runs 14 residues. The CDR3 sequence: CASSIGTVNQPQHF. As DNA, the CDR3 is TGTGCCAGCAGCATCGGGACGGTCAATCAGCCCCAGCATTTT.

This chain joins TRBV18 and TRBJ1-2, with D perhaps matching TRBD1 (6 bases). V lost 2 bases and J lost 4, with 17 bases in between. Germline CDR1 KGHSH, CDR2 LQKENI. The CDR3 runs 16 residues. As DNA, the CDR3 is TGTGCCAGCTCACCAACACCAAGGACAGATGGCTATGGCTACACCTTC. Amino acids: CASSPTPRTDGYGYTF.

The gene calls are TRBV4-3 and TRBJ1-1; no clear D. Germline CDR1 and CDR2: LGHNA and YSLEER. V lost 0 bases, J lost 11 bases, and 13 bases lay in between. The CDR3 runs 13 residues. CDR3 nucleotides: TGCGCCAGCAGCCAAGATTACAGAGAGGTGGCTTTCTTT. It specifies CASSQDYREVAFF.

About this clone: Other nucleotide sequences in the sample specify the same CDR3. The V gene is TRBV29-1, the J gene TRBJ2-6; D unclear. The CDR3 covers 14 residues. The germline V and J ends were trimmed by 0 bases and 0 bases, with 3 bases remaining between them. CDR1 is SQVTM and CDR2 is ANQGSEA in the germline V gene. CDR3 region: CSVEDNSGANVLTF. The CDR3 region has the DNA TGCAGCGTTGAAGATAACTCTGGGGCCAACGTCCTGACTTTC.

About this clone: The same CDR3 arises from other DNA sequences in this sample as well. V and J are TRBV9 and TRBJ2-2, with TRBD2 identical over 7 bases. V lost 2 bases, J lost 8 bases, and 9 bases stayed unmatched. The germline gives CDR1 SGDLS, CDR2 YYNGEE. The CDR3 consists of 15 residues. The chain's CDR3 is CASSVSGISSGELFF. The CDR3 DNA sequence: TGTGCCAGCAGCGTGAGCGGGATAAGTTCGGGGGAGCTGTTTTTT.

The V gene is TRBV7-2, the J gene TRBJ1-5; 7 positions agree with TRBD1. The CDR3 is 16 amino acids. Trimming at V came to 1 base and at J to 7 bases, leaving 10 bases not matched to a gene. Germline V gene data show CDR1 as SGHTA and CDR2 as FQGNSA. The CDR3 protein is CASSLVSTGRNQPQHF. The CDR3, as DNA: TGTGCCAGCAGCTTAGTGTCGACAGGGAGGAACCAGCCCCAGCATTTT.

The V and J genes are TRBV5-1 and TRBJ2-5; a possible D gene is TRBD2 (6 bases). This CDR3 has 13 residues. V was trimmed by 0 bases and J by 5 bases, leaving 8 bases between them. The germline V gene encodes CDR1 SGHRS and CDR2 YFSETQ. The CDR3 is CASSLAGSETQYF. As DNA, the CDR3 is TGCGCCAGCAGCTTGGCCGGGAGTGAGACCCAGTACTTC.

The rearrangement joins TRBV6-5 to TRBJ1-1; weak D call: TRBD1 (6 bases). Germline V gene sequence: CDR1 MNHEY, CDR2 SVGAGI. The CDR3 covers 14 residues. Between the trimmed V and J ends, which lost 5 bases and 5 bases, there was a span of 15 bases. CDR3 residues: CASSPDAGVTEAFF. CDR3 nucleotide sequence: TGTGCCAGCAGTCCCGATGCAGGGGTTACTGAAGCTTTCTTT.

The genes are TRBV5-1 and TRBJ2-2; 8 nucleotides line up with TRBD1. This CDR3 has 14 amino acids. Unmatched junction bases numbered 8, after V lost 0 bases and J lost 13 bases. Per germline, CDR1 SGHRS and CDR2 YFSETQ. CDR3 protein: CASSLGTGSGALFF. DNA for the CDR3: TGCGCCAGCAGCTTGGGGACAGGGAGTGGTGCGCTGTTTTTT.

The gene calls are TRBV2 and TRBJ2-7; 9 positions agree with TRBD1. Per germline, CDR1 SNHLY and CDR2 FYNNEI. The V and J ends lost 8 bases and 9 bases, in that order; junction bases with no gene match: 5. The CDR3 is made up of 11 amino acids. The chain's CDR3 is CASGGQGRQYF. DNA of the CDR3: TGTGCCAGCGGGGGACAGGGTCGGCAGTACTTC.

The gene calls are TRBV6-5 and TRBJ2-3; D may be TRBD1 (6 bases). This CDR3 has 12 amino acids. Germline values: CDR1 MNHEY, CDR2 SVGAGI. V was pared by 8 bases and J by 3 bases, with 9 bases between. The CDR3 DNA reads TGTGCCAGCCGGACAGATACAGATACGCAGTATTTT. Its translation is CASRTDTDTQYF.

A word on this clone: This may be a read error, as it is one base from a much larger clone. Different DNA sequences within this sample yield the same CDR3. CDR3 DNA: TGCAGCGTTGAGGATGAGGGAAATAACTATGGCTACACCTTC. Protein product: CSVEDEGNNYGYTF. The chain combines TRBV29-1 with TRBJ1-2; D gene ambiguous. Germline lookup yields CDR1 SQVTM and CDR2 ANQGSEA. V lost 3 bases, J lost 1 base, and 12 bases lay in between. CDR3 size: 14 residues.